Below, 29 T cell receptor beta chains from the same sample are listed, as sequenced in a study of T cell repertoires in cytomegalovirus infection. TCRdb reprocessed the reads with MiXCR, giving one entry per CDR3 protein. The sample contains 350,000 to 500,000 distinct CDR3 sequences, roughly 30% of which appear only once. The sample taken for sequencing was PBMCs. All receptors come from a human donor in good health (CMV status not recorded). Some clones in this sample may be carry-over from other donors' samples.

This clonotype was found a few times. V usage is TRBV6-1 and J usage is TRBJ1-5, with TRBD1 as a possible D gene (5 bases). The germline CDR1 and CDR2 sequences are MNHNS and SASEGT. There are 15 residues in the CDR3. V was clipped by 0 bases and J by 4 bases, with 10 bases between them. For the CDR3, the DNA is TGTGCCAGCAGTGAAGCCGGGGGTTTGAATCAGCCCCAGCATTTT. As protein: CASSEAGGLNQPQHF.

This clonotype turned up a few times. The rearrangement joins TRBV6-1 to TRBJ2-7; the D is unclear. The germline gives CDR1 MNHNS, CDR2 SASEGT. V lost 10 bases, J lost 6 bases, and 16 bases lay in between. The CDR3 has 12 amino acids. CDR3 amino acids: CATNSGLTEQYF. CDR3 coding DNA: TGTGCCACCAATTCAGGTCTGACCGAGCAGTACTTC.

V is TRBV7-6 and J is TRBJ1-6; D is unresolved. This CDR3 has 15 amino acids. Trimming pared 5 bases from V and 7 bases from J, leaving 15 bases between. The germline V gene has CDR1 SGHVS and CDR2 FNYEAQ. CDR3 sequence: CASSLGPGFNSPLHF. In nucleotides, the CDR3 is TGTGCCAGCAGCCTGGGTCCGGGGTTCAATTCACCCCTCCACTTT.

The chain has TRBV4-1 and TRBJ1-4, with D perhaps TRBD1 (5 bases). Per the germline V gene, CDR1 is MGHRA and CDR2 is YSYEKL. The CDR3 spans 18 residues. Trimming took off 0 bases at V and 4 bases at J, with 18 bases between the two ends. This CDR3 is CASSQEWERTHINEKLFF. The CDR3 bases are TGCGCCAGCAGCCAAGAATGGGAAAGGACACACATTAATGAAAAACTGTTTTTT.

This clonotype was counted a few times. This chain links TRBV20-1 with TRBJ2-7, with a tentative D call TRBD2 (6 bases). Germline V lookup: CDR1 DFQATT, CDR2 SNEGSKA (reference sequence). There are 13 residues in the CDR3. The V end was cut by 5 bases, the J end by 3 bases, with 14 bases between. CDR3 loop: CSAGQLTSYEQYF. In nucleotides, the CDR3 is TGCAGTGCTGGCCAACTGACTAGCTACGAGCAGTACTTC.

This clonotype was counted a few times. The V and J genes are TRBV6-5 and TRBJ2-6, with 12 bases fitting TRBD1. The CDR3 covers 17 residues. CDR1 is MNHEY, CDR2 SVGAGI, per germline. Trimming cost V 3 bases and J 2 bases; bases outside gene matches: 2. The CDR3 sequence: CASSYWDRGPGANVLTF. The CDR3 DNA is TGTGCCAGCAGTTATTGGGACAGGGGGCCTGGGGCCAACGTCCTGACTTTC.

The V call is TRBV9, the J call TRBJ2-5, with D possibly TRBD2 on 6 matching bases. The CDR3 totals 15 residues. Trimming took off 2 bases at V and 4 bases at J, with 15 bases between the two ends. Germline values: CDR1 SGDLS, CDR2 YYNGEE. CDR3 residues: CASSVEGTGRETQYF. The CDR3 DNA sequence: TGTGCCAGCAGCGTGGAGGGTACGGGACGAGAGACCCAGTACTTC.

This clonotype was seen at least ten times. The DNA of the CDR3 is TGTGCCAGCAGCTTCGGGGGACGGGAGCTGTTTTTT. As protein: CASSFGGRELFF. This chain connects TRBV7-2 to TRBJ2-2, with D possibly TRBD2 on 6 matching bases. The CDR3 contains 12 residues. Per the germline V gene, CDR1 is SGHTA and CDR2 is FQGNSA. Trimming shortened V by 3 bases and J by 9 bases, and 8 bases separated the two germline ends. Complete variable domain (other parts from reference TRBV7-2 and TRBJ2-2): GAGVSQSPSNKVTEKGKDVELRCDPISGHTALYWYRQSLGQGLEFLIYFQGNSAPDKSGLPSDRFSAERTGGSVSTLTIQRTQQEDSAVYLCASSFGGRELFFGEGSRLTVL.

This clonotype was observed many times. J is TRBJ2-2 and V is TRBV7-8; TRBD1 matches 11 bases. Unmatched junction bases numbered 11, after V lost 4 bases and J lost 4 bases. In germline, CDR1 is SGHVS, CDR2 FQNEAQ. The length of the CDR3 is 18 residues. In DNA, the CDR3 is TGTGCCAGCAGCTGGGGCCAGTCCGGGACAGGGGGCACCGGGGAGCTGTTTTTT. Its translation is CASSWGQSGTGGTGELFF.

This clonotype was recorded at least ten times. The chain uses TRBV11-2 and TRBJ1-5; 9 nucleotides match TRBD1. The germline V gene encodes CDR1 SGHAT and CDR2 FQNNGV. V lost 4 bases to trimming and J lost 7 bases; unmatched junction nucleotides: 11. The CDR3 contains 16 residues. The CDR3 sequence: CASSSGTGKSGQPQHF. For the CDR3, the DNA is TGTGCCAGCAGCTCCGGGACAGGGAAATCCGGGCAGCCCCAGCATTTT. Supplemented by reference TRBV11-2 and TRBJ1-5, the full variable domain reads EAGVAQSPRYKIIEKRQSVAFWCNPISGHATLYWYQQILGQGPKLLIQFQNNGVVDDSQLPKDRFSAERLKGVDSTLKIQPAKLEDSAVYLCASSSGTGKSGQPQHFGDGTRLSIL.

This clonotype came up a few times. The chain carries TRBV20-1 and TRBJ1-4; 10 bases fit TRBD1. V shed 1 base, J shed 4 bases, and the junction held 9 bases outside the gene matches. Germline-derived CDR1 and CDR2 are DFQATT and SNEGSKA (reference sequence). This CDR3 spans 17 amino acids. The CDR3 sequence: CSARAKTGGRLNEKLFF. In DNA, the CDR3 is TGCAGTGCTAGAGCGAAGACAGGGGGCCGCCTTAATGAAAAACTGTTTTTT.

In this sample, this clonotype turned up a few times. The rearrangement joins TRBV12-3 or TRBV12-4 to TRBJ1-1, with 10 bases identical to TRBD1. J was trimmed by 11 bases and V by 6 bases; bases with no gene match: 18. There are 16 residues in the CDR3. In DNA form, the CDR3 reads TGTGCCAGCAGCAAGGCGGACCCCGGGACAGGGGATCAGGCTTTCTTT. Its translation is CASSKADPGTGDQAFF.

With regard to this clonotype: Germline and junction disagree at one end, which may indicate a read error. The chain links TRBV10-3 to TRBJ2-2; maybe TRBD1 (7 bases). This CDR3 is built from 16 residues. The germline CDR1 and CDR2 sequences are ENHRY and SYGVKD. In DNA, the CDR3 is TGTGCCATCAGGCCCGGAGGGACAGCGGGCACCGGGGGGCTGTTTTTT. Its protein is CAIRPGGTAGTGGLFF.

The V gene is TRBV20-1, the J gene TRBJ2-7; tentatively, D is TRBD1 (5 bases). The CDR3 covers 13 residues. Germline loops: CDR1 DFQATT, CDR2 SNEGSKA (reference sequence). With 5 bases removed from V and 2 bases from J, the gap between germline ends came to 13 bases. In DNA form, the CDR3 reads TGCAGTGCTCCACGTGACAGTGCCTACGAGCAGTACTTC. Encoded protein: CSAPRDSAYEQYF.

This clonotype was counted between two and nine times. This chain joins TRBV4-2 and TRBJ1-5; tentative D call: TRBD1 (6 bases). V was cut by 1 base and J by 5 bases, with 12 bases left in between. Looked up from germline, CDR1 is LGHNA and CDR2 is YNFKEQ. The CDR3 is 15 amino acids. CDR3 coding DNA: TGTGCCAGCAGCCAAGTAGGGGGGGTCGATCAGCCCCAGCATTTT. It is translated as CASSQVGGVDQPQHF.

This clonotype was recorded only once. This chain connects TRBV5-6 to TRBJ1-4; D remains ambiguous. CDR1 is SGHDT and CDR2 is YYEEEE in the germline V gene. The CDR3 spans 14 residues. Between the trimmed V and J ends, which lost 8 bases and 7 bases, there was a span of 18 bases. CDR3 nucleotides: TGTGCCAGTAGCCCGGTCGGGAGAAGTGAAAAACTGTTTTTT. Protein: CASSPVGRSEKLFF.

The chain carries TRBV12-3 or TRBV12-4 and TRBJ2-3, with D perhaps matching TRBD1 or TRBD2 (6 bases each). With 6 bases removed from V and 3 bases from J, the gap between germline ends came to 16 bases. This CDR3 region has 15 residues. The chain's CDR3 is CASSSGVGGTDTQYF. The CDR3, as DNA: TGTGCCAGCAGCTCAGGGGTCGGAGGGACAGATACGCAGTATTTT.

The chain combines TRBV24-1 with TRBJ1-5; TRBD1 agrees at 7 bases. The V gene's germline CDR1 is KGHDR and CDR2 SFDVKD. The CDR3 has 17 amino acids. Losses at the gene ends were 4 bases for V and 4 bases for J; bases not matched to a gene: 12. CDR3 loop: CATSDSGQATINQPQHF. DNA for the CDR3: TGTGCCACCAGTGACTCCGGACAGGCCACGATTAATCAGCCCCAGCATTTT.

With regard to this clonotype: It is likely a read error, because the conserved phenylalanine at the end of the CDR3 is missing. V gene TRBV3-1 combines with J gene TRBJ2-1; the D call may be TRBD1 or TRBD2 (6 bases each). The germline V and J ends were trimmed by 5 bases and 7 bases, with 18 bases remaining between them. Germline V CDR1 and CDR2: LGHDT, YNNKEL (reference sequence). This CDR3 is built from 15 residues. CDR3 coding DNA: TGTGCCAGCAGCGGAGTTCACAGGGCGGGGAATGAGCAGTTCGTC. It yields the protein CASSGVHRAGNEQFV.

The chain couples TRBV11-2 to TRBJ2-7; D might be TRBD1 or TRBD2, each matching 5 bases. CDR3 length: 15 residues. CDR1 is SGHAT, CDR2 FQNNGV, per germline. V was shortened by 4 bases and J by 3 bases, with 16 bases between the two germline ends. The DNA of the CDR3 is TGTGCCAGCAGCTCTCTCCGGGACCGAAGCTACGAGCAGTACTTC. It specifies CASSSLRDRSYEQYF.

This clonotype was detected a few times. CDR3 sequence (DNA): TGTGCCAGTAGTATTGGACAGGGAACGGCAACTAATGAAAAACTGTTTTTT. Amino acid sequence: CASSIGQGTATNEKLFF. The genes are TRBV19 and TRBJ1-4, with TRBD1 matching over 8 bases. Germline-derived CDR1 and CDR2 are LNHDA and SQIVND (reference sequence). The CDR3 extends over 17 amino acids. The J segment lost 0 bases and the V segment lost 3 bases, leaving 6 bases of the junction unmatched.

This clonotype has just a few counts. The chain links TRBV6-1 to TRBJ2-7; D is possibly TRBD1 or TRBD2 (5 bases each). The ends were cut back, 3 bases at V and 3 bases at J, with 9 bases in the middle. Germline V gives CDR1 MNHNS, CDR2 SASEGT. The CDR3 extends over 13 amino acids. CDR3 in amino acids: CASSETDYYEQYF. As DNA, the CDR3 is TGTGCCAGCAGTGAGACAGACTACTACGAGCAGTACTTC.

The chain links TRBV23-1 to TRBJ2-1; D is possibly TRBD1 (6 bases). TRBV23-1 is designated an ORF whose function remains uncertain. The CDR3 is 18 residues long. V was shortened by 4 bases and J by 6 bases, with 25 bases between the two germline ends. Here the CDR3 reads CASSPERPGHGGFNEQFF. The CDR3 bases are TGCGCCAGCAGTCCAGAGAGGCCGGGACATGGGGGTTTCAATGAGCAGTTCTTC.

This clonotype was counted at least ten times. The CDR3 loop reads CASKTGGGAWEQFF. The DNA of the CDR3 is TGTGCCAGTAAGACGGGCGGGGGGGCCTGGGAGCAGTTCTTC. The chain is built from TRBV19 and TRBJ2-1, with 9 positions matching TRBD2. Germline CDR1 reads LNHDA; CDR2 reads SQIVND (reference sequence). With V trimmed by 7 bases and J by 10 bases, 11 bases remained unmatched. The CDR3 totals 14 residues.

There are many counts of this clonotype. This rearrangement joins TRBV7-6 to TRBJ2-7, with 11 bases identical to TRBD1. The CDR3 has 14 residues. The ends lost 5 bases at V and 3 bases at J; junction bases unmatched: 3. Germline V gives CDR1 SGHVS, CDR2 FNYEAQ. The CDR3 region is CASSPGTGGYEQYF. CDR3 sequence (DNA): TGTGCCAGCAGCCCAGGGACAGGGGGCTACGAGCAGTACTTC.

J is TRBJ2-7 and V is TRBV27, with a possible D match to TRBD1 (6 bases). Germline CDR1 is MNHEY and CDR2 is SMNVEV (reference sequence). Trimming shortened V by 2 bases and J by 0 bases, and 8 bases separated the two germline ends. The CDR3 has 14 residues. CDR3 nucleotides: TGTGCCAGCAGTTTACAGGGGTTCTCCTACGAGCAGTACTTC. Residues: CASSLQGFSYEQYF.

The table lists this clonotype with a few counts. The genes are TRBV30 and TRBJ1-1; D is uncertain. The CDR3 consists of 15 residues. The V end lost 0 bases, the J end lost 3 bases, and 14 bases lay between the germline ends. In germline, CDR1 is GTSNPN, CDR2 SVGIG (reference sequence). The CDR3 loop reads CAWSVFPGPYTEAFF. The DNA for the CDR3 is TGTGCCTGGAGTGTATTCCCAGGTCCTTACACTGAAGCTTTCTTT.

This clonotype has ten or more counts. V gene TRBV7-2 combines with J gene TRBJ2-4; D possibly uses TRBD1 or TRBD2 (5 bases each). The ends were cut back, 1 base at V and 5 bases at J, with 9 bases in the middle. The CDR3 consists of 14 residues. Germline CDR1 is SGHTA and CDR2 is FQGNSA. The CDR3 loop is CASSLGVGENIQYF. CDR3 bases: TGTGCCAGCAGCTTAGGGGTGGGGGAAAACATTCAGTACTTC.

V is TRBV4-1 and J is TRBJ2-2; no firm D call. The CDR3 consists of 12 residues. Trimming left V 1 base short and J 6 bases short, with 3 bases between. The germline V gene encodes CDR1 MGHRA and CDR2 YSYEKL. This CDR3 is CASSQVPGELFF. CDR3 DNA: TGCGCCAGCAGCCAAGTTCCCGGGGAGCTGTTTTTT.